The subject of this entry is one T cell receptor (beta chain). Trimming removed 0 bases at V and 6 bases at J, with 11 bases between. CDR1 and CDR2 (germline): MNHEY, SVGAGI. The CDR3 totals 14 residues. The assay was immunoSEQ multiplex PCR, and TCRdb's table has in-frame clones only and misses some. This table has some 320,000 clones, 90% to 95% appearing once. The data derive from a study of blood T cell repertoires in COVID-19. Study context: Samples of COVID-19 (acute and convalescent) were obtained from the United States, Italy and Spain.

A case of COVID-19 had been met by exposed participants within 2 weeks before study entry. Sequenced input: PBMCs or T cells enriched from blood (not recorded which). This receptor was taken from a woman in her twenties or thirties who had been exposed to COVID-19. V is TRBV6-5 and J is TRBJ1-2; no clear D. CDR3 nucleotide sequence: TGTGCCAGCAGTTACTCGATTCACAGCAATGGCTACACCTTC. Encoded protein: CASSYSIHSNGYTF.